Below are 8 T cell receptor beta chains sequenced from a single sample in a study of blood T cell repertoires in COVID-19. The assay was immunoSEQ multiplex PCR, and TCRdb's table has in-frame clones only and misses some. The table shows 70,000 to 85,000 clones, with around 86% occurring only once. The sample consisted of peripheral blood. All receptors derive from a human donor in a cohort sampled during active COVID-19.

This sequence joins TRBV5-5 and TRBJ2-1, with TRBD2 matching over 8 bases. Germline-derived CDR1 and CDR2 are SGHKS and YYEKEE (reference sequence). The V and J ends lost 7 bases and 2 bases, in that order; junction bases with no gene match: 5. This CDR3 has 14 residues. The CDR3 DNA sequence: TGTGCCAGCTGCCCGGGACTAGCCTACAATGAGCAGTTCTTC. Amino acid sequence: CASCPGLAYNEQFF.

J is TRBJ1-6 and V is TRBV3-1 (or the pseudogene TRBV3-2); D is unresolved. With 7 bases removed from V and 5 bases from J, the gap between germline ends came to 18 bases. There are 16 residues in the CDR3. Germline V gives CDR1 LGHDT, CDR2 YNNKEL (reference sequence). The CDR3 DNA follows: TGTGCCAGCAACTCCGTGGAGGGTACGAATAATTCACCCCTCCACTTT. This gives the protein CASNSVEGTNNSPLHF.

The gene calls are TRBV3-1 (or the pseudogene TRBV3-2) and TRBJ1-2, with 9 bases aligning to TRBD1. This CDR3 comprises 15 residues. CDR1 and CDR2 (germline): LGHDT, YNNKEL (reference sequence). The ends lost 7 bases at V and 5 bases at J; junction bases unmatched: 11. CDR3 loop: CASTLDRGAFYGYTF. CDR3 DNA: TGTGCCAGCACCCTAGACAGGGGGGCCTTTTATGGCTACACCTTC.

The genes are TRBV19 and TRBJ2-7, with a tentative D call TRBD1 (5 bases). The germline gives CDR1 LNHDA, CDR2 SQIVND (reference sequence). The CDR3 spans 15 residues. V was clipped by 7 bases and J by 3 bases, with 19 bases between them. This CDR3 reads CASTPNGATSYEQYF. CDR3 DNA sequence: TGTGCCAGTACCCCGAATGGGGCTACGAGCTACGAGCAGTACTTC.

This clone was seen a single time. CDR3 in DNA: TGTGCCAGTAGTAGCGGGAGGGGGACAGATACGCAGTATTTT. Amino acids: CASSSGRGTDTQYF. The chain uses TRBV19 and TRBJ2-3, with TRBD2 matching 9 bases. The trim removed 4 bases at V and 3 bases at J, leaving 2 bases unmatched. This CDR3 region has 14 residues. CDR1 is LNHDA and CDR2 is SQIVND in the germline V gene (reference sequence).

CDR3 in amino acids: CASSPRGGEQFF. CDR3 in DNA: TGTGCCAGCAGCCCGCGGGGGGGTGAGCAGTTCTTC. The chain is built from TRBV3-1 (or the pseudogene TRBV3-2) and TRBJ2-1, with 9 nucleotides matching TRBD2. The CDR3 is made up of 12 amino acids. V shed 4 bases and J 9 bases; nucleotides not matched to a gene: 1. Germline V gene data show CDR1 as LGHDT and CDR2 as YNNKEL (reference sequence).

This clone was detected only a few times. The chain recombines TRBV5-1 with TRBJ1-2; 9 bases match TRBD1. The CDR3 sequence is 13 residues long. Germline values: CDR1 SGHRS, CDR2 YFSETQ. V shed 3 bases and J 6 bases; nucleotides not matched to a gene: 3. The CDR3 DNA sequence: TGCGCCAGCAGCTGGACAGGGGATGATGGCTACACCTTC. This gives the protein CASSWTGDDGYTF. Together with reference TRBV5-1 and TRBJ1-2, the CDR3 gives the full variable domain: KAGVTQTPRYLIKTRGQQVTLSCSPISGHRSVSWYQQTPGQGLQFLFEYFSETQRNKGNFPGRFSGRQFSNSRSEMNVSTLELGDSALYLCASSWTGDDGYTFGSGTRLTVV.

J is TRBJ2-3 and V is TRBV3-1 (or the pseudogene TRBV3-2), with TRBD2 identical over 7 bases. The CDR3 runs 16 residues. With 1 base clipped from V and 3 bases from J, the junction kept 7 bases outside the gene matches. Germline V gene sequence: CDR1 LGHDT, CDR2 YNNKEL (reference sequence). The CDR3 region has the DNA TGTGCCAGCAGCCAAGCGGGTGGGAGGGTAACAGATACGCAGTATTTT. Translated, it gives CASSQAGGRVTDTQYF.